This T cell receptor beta chain was obtained from a study of T cell repertoires in cytomegalovirus infection (dated by TCRdb to between 2019 and 2020). Regarding the research as a whole: Donor HLA type was relevant to the analysis, because carriage of CMV infection together with the matching HLA type was indicated by public TCR beta signatures.

TCRdb shows the sequencer as Illumina HiSeq 1500. The public reads were quality trimmed at Q25 with fastp and then assembled into clones with MiXCR by TCRdb, keeping productive beta chains. Each entry is one CDR3 protein sequence, shown with its most common DNA and genes. The sample records some 600,000 distinct CDR3 sequences, roughly a quarter of which are singletons. The ten biggest clones cover 8% of the sample. The investigation overall reported the following: The ex vivo response was dominated by HLA-C-restricted CMV-specific TCR beta clonotypes, which also provided the single most frequent clonotype in two of eight donors. In both this cohort and an independent roughly 360-donor cohort, the cumulative frequency of public TCR beta family members distinguished carriers of CMV infection plus the relevant HLA type.

Reading from cysteine to phenylalanine, the CDR3 counts 13 amino acids. Only CDR3 DNA remains: 39 bases, in frame from the first base. The junction shows trimming of 6 bases on V and 8 bases on J, and the gene matches do not reach 6 bases of it. Notes on this clonotype: Its target antigen remains unknown. It has no much larger one-base neighbor in the sample; base qualities were not kept.

The chain is assembled from TRBV12-3 or TRBV12-4 and TRBJ2-1; TRBD2 agrees with 8 junctional bases. The source material was CD8+ T cells from PBMCs. This TCR came from a human donor in good health (CMV status not recorded). Some clones in this sample may be carry-over from other donors' samples. CDR3 region: CASSPSGGDEQFF. Here is the DNA: TGTGCCAGCAGCCCCTCGGGGGGGGATGAGCAGTTCTTC.